These T cell receptor beta chains were read from a single sample in a study of Ad26.COV2.S vaccination and SARS-CoV-2 variants. Produced via immunoSEQ multiplex PCR; TCRdb's table is partial and in-frame only. The sample carries more than 150,000 clones, around 88% recorded once. Here the sequenced sample was peripheral blood, taken after recovery from COVID-19. Receptors originate from a human donor who had recovered from COVID-19. Each CDR3 is given with its conserved first and last residue. The order of the fields is clone size, D gene, V gene, J gene, CDR3 DNA, CDR3 protein. D genes are given only for firm matches. Not all rows give a size; the values are once, few, many and, for expanded clones, a class.

clone size: once
D gene: TRBD2
V gene: TRBV5-1
J gene: TRBJ2-1
CDR3 DNA: TGCGCCAGCAGCTCCCCGGGACTAGGGCTCTACAATGAGCAGTTCTTC
CDR3 protein: CASSSPGLGLYNEQFF

clone size: -
D gene: -
V gene: TRBV11-2
J gene: TRBJ2-7
CDR3 DNA: TGTGCCAGCAGCTTTGGGTTGGCCGACGTTGAGCAGTACTTC
CDR3 protein: CASSFGLADVEQYF

clone size: -
D gene: -
V gene: TRBV18
J gene: TRBJ1-5
CDR3 DNA: TGTGCCAGCTCACCACCGTCGGCTCCCGGACAGATCAATCAGCCCCAGCATTTT
CDR3 protein: CASSPPSAPGQINQPQHF

clone size: -
D gene: TRBD1
V gene: TRBV6-5
J gene: TRBJ2-1
CDR3 DNA: TGTGCCAGCAGTTCCCGCCCGGGACAGGGGTTAAATGAGCAGTTCTTC
CDR3 protein: CASSSRPGQGLNEQFF

clone size: -
D gene: TRBD1
V gene: TRBV12-3/TRBV12-4
J gene: TRBJ2-3
CDR3 DNA: TGTGCCAGCAGTTTAGGGACAGGGAATACGCAGTATTTT
CDR3 protein: CASSLGTGNTQYF

clone size: once
D gene: -
V gene: TRBV9
J gene: TRBJ2-2
CDR3 DNA: TGTGCCAGCAGCGCCCTTCACCAGGGAGTTATACGGGCGGACACCGGGGAGCTGTTTTTT
CDR3 protein: CASSALHQGVIRADTGELFF

clone size: -
D gene: -
V gene: TRBV7-2
J gene: TRBJ2-7
CDR3 DNA: TGTGCCAGCAGCTTAGTACGCGGAACCTACGAGCAGTACTTC
CDR3 protein: CASSLVRGTYEQYF

clone size: -
D gene: TRBD2
V gene: TRBV12-5
J gene: TRBJ2-2
CDR3 DNA: TGTGCTAGGGGAATCGGGACTAGCGGAACCGGGGAGCTGTTTTTT
CDR3 protein: CARGIGTSGTGELFF

clone size: once
D gene: -
V gene: TRBV5-4
J gene: TRBJ2-5
CDR3 DNA: TGTGCCAGCAGCCACTCAGGGGAAAGGGGAGAGACCCAGTACTTC
CDR3 protein: CASSHSGERGETQYF

clone size: -
D gene: TRBD2
V gene: TRBV13
J gene: TRBJ2-3
CDR3 DNA: TGTGCCAGCAGTCCAAGGCGGGGGGAGCTCACAGATACGCAGTATTTT
CDR3 protein: CASSPRRGELTDTQYF

clone size: -
D gene: TRBD1
V gene: TRBV18
J gene: TRBJ1-3
CDR3 DNA: TGTGCCAGCTCACCCCGGACAGGGGGAAGCTCTGGAAACACCATATATTTT
CDR3 protein: CASSPRTGGSSGNTIYF

clone size: -
D gene: -
V gene: TRBV7-3
J gene: TRBJ2-3
CDR3 DNA: TGTGCCAGCAGCTTAACGCCAGGAAGGACAGATACGCAGTATTTT
CDR3 protein: CASSLTPGRTDTQYF

clone size: once
D gene: TRBD2
V gene: TRBV27
J gene: TRBJ2-1
CDR3 DNA: TGTGCCAGCAGGTGGGGGGGTAGCGGGATTAGCAATGAGCAGTTCTTC
CDR3 protein: CASRWGGSGISNEQFF

clone size: -
D gene: TRBD2
V gene: TRBV2
J gene: TRBJ2-7
CDR3 DNA: TGTGCCAGCAGGACGGGACTAGCAGGGGAGCAGTACTTC
CDR3 protein: CASRTGLAGEQYF

clone size: -
D gene: TRBD2
V gene: TRBV25-1
J gene: TRBJ2-1
CDR3 DNA: TGTGCCAGCAGTGTTCGGGGCGGGAGCTCCTACAATGAGCAGTTCTTC
CDR3 protein: CASSVRGGSSYNEQFF

clone size: -
D gene: -
V gene: TRBV2
J gene: TRBJ2-7
CDR3 DNA: TGTGCCAGCAGTCCCAGTTCCGTCTACGAGCAGTACTTC
CDR3 protein: CASSPSSVYEQYF

clone size: -
D gene: TRBD1
V gene: TRBV28
J gene: TRBJ2-5
CDR3 DNA: TGTGCCAGCAGTCACAGGGGAGAGACCCAGTACTTC
CDR3 protein: CASSHRGETQYF

clone size: -
D gene: -
V gene: TRBV10-1
J gene: TRBJ2-2
CDR3 DNA: TGCGCCAGCAGCCGGGTTTGGACCGGGGAGCTGTTTTTT
CDR3 protein: CASSRVWTGELFF

clone size: -
D gene: -
V gene: TRBV20-1
J gene: TRBJ1-2
CDR3 DNA: TGCAGTGCTAGAGATACTGGCTACACCTTC
CDR3 protein: CSARDTGYTF

clone size: -
D gene: -
V gene: TRBV27
J gene: TRBJ1-5
CDR3 DNA: TGTGCCAGCAGTAACGTACCCGTAAGCAGGAAACAGCCCCAGCATTTT
CDR3 protein: CASSNVPVSRKQPQHF

clone size: -
D gene: -
V gene: TRBV2
J gene: TRBJ1-2
CDR3 DNA: TGTGCCAGCAGGGAGGACAGCTCCTATGGCTACACCTTC
CDR3 protein: CASREDSSYGYTF

clone size: -
D gene: -
V gene: TRBV6-5
J gene: TRBJ1-3
CDR3 DNA: TGTGCCAGCAGCCTGGACCTCGGGGGAAACACCATATATTTT
CDR3 protein: CASSLDLGGNTIYF

clone size: -
D gene: TRBD1
V gene: TRBV19
J gene: TRBJ1-1
CDR3 DNA: TGTGCCAGTAGTATAGGCCCGGACAGGTTATACACTGAAGCTTTCTTT
CDR3 protein: CASSIGPDRLYTEAFF

clone size: few
D gene: -
V gene: TRBV7-8
J gene: TRBJ1-5
CDR3 DNA: TGTGCCAGCAGCCCCATACTCAATCAGCCCCAGCATTTT
CDR3 protein: CASSPILNQPQHF

clone size: -
D gene: -
V gene: TRBV18
J gene: TRBJ2-1
CDR3 DNA: TGTGCCAGCTCACACCTCGGAGGGGCTGGCAATGAGCAGTTCTTC
CDR3 protein: CASSHLGGAGNEQFF

clone size: -
D gene: -
V gene: TRBV18
J gene: TRBJ2-1
CDR3 DNA: TGTGCCAGCTCACCACGGGTGGCGGGGGCGACGCACAATGAGCAGTTCTTC
CDR3 protein: CASSPRVAGATHNEQFF

clone size: -
D gene: TRBD1
V gene: TRBV2
J gene: TRBJ2-7
CDR3 DNA: TGTGCCAGCAGTTGGGACAGGGGGCCCTACGAGCAGTACTTC
CDR3 protein: CASSWDRGPYEQYF

clone size: -
D gene: -
V gene: TRBV7-8
J gene: TRBJ1-2
CDR3 DNA: TGTGCCAGCAGCTTAGGGTGGGGATATGGCTACACCTTC
CDR3 protein: CASSLGWGYGYTF

clone size: -
D gene: -
V gene: TRBV7-6
J gene: TRBJ1-2
CDR3 DNA: TGTGCCAGCAGCTCCCACCTCCCGGCGCTGAACTATGGCTACACCTTC
CDR3 protein: CASSSHLPALNYGYTF

clone size: once
D gene: -
V gene: TRBV2
J gene: TRBJ1-1
CDR3 DNA: TGTGCCAGCGGGGTGAACACTGAAGCTTTCTTT
CDR3 protein: CASGVNTEAFF

clone size: -
D gene: TRBD2
V gene: TRBV5-6
J gene: TRBJ2-1
CDR3 DNA: TGTGCCAGCAGCTTGGGCCCCGGGGAGCGGGAGGGCTATGAGCAGTTCTTC
CDR3 protein: CASSLGPGEREGYEQFF

clone size: -
D gene: -
V gene: TRBV10-3
J gene: TRBJ2-1
CDR3 DNA: TGTGCCATCAGTGGGGGGGTTAGACAGTCCTACTCCTACAATGAGCAGTTCTTC
CDR3 protein: CAISGGVRQSYSYNEQFF

clone size: -
D gene: -
V gene: TRBV18
J gene: TRBJ1-1
CDR3 DNA: TGTGCCAGCTCACCAGCCGGGAGGAACACTGAAGCTTTCTTT
CDR3 protein: CASSPAGRNTEAFF

clone size: -
D gene: TRBD1
V gene: TRBV7-2
J gene: TRBJ2-3
CDR3 DNA: TGTGCCAGCAGCCTCACCGGGACAGCGGGCACAGATACGCAGTATTTT
CDR3 protein: CASSLTGTAGTDTQYF

clone size: -
D gene: -
V gene: TRBV3-1/TRBV3-2
J gene: TRBJ1-3
CDR3 DNA: TGTGCCAGCAGCCAAGGACATGGTGGAAACACCATATATTTT
CDR3 protein: CASSQGHGGNTIYF

clone size: -
D gene: -
V gene: TRBV29-1
J gene: TRBJ1-2
CDR3 DNA: TGCAGCGGGGGCGAGCGCGACTATGGCTACACCTTC
CDR3 protein: CSGGERDYGYTF

clone size: -
D gene: -
V gene: TRBV2
J gene: TRBJ2-7
CDR3 DNA: TGTGCCAGCAGTTTACAGCCTCGCTCCTACGAGCAGTACTTC
CDR3 protein: CASSLQPRSYEQYF

clone size: -
D gene: TRBD1
V gene: TRBV19
J gene: TRBJ2-7
CDR3 DNA: TGTGCCAGTAGTATGGGACAGGGGATCTACGAGCAGTACTTC
CDR3 protein: CASSMGQGIYEQYF

clone size: few
D gene: -
V gene: TRBV27
J gene: TRBJ2-5
CDR3 DNA: TGTGCCAGCAGGCCTCTAGCTTCTCAAGAGACCCAGTACTTC
CDR3 protein: CASRPLASQETQYF